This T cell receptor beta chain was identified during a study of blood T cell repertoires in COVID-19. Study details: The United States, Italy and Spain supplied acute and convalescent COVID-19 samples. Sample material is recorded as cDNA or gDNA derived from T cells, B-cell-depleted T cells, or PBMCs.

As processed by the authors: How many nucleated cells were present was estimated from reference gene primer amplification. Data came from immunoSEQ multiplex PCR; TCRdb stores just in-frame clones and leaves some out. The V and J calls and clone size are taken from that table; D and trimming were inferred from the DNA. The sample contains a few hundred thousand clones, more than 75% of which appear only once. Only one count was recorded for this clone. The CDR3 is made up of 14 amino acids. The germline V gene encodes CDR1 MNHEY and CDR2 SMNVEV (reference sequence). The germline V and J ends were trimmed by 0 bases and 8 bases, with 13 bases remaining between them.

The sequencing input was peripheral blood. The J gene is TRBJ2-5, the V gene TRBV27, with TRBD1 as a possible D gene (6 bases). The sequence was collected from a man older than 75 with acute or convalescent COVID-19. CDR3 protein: CASSLSTRGVTQYF. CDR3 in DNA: TGTGCCAGCAGTTTATCGACCAGGGGCGTTACCCAGTACTTC.